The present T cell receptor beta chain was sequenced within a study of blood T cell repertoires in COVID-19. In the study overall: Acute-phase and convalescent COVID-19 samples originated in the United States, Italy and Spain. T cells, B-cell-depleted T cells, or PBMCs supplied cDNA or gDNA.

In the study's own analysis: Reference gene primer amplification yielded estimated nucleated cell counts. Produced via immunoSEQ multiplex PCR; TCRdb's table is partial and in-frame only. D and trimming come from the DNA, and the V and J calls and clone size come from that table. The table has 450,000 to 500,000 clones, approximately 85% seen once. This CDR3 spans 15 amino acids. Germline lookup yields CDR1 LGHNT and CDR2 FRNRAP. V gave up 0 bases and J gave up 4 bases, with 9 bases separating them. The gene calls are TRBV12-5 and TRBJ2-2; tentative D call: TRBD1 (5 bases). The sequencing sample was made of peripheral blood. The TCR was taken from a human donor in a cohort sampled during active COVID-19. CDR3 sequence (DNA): TGTGCTAGTGGTTTGGTAAGGGGTTCCACCGGGGAGCTGTTTTTT. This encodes CASGLVRGSTGELFF.